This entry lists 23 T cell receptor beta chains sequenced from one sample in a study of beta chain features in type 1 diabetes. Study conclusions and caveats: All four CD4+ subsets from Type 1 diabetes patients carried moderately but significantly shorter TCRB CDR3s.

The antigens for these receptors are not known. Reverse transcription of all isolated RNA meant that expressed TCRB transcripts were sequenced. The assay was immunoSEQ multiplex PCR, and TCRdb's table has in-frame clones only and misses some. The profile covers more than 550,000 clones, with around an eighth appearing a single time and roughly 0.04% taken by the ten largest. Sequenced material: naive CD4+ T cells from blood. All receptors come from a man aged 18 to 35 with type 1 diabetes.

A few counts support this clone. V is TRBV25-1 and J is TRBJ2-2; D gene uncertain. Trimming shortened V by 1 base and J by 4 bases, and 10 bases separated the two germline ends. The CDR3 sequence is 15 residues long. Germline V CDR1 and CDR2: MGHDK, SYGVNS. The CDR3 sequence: CASSEFGGRTGELFF. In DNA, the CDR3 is TGTGCCAGCAGTGAATTTGGTGGTCGCACCGGGGAGCTGTTTTTT.

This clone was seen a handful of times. CDR3 coding DNA: TGTGCCAGCGGGGATATGGAGAACACTGAAGCTTTCTTT. It translates to CASGDMENTEAFF. The chain couples TRBV7-3 to TRBJ1-1; unclear D gene. The ends were cut back, 8 bases at V and 1 base at J, with 11 bases in the middle. Germline loops: CDR1 SGHTA, CDR2 FQGTGA. The CDR3 runs to 13 residues.

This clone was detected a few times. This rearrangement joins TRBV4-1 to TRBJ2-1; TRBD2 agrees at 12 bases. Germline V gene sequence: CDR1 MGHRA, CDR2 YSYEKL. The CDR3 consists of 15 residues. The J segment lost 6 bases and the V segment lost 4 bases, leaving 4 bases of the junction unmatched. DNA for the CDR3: TGCGCCAGCAGCCGACTAGCGGGAGCTATCAATGAGCAGTTCTTC. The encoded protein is CASSRLAGAINEQFF.

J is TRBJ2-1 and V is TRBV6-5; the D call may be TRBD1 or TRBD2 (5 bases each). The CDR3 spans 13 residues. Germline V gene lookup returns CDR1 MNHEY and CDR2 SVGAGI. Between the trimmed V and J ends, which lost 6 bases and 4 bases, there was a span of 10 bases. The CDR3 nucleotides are TGTGCCAGCAGCTACGGGGCATACAATGAGCAGTTCTTC. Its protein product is CASSYGAYNEQFF.

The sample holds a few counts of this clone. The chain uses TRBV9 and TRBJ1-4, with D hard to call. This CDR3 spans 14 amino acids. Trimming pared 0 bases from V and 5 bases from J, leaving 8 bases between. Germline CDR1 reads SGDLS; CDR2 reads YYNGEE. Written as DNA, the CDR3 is TGTGCCAGCAGCGTAGAGCCCATAAATGAAAAACTGTTTTTT. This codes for CASSVEPINEKLFF.

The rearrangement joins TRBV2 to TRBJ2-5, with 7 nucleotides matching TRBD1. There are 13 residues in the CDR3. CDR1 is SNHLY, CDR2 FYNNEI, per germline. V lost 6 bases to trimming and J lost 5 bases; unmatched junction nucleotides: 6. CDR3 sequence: CASRGQRGETQYF. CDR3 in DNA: TGTGCCAGCAGGGGACAGCGCGGGGAGACCCAGTACTTC.

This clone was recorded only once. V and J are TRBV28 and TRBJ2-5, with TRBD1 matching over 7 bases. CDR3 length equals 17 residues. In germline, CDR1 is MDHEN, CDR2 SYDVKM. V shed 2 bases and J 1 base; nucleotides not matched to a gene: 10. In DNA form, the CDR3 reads TGTGCCAGCAGTTTAGGACCCCCGGACAGGCGCCAAGAGACCCAGTACTTC. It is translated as CASSLGPPDRRQETQYF.

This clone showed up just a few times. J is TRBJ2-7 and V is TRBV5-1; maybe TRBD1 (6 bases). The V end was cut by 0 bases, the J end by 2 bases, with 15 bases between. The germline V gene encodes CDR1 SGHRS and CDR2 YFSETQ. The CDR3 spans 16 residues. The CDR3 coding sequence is TGCGCCAGCAGCTTGGCCTGGGGACAAGGCACCTACGAGCAGTACTTC. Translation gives CASSLAWGQGTYEQYF.

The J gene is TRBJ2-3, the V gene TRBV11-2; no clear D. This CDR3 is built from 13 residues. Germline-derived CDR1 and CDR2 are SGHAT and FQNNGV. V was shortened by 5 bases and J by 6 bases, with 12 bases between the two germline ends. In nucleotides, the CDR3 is TGTGCCAGCAGCCAAAGGGAACCCGATACGCAGTATTTT. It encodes CASSQREPDTQYF.

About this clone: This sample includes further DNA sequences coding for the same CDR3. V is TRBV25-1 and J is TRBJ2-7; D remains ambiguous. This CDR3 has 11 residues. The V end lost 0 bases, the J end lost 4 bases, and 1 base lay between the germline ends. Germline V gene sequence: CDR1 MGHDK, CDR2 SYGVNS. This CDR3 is CASSEYYEQYF. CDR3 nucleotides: TGTGCCAGCAGTGAATATTACGAGCAGTACTTC.

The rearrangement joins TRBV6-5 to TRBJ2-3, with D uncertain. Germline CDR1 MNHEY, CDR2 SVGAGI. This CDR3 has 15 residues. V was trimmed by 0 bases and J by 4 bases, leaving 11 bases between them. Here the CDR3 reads CASSYSLMAADTQYF. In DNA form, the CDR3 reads TGTGCCAGCAGTTACTCCTTGATGGCTGCAGATACGCAGTATTTT.

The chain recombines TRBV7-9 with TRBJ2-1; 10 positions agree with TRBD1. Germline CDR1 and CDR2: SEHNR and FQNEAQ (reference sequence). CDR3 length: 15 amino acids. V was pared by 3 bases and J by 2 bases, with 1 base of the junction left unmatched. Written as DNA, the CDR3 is TGTGCCAGCAGCTTCGGACAGGGGGCCTACAATGAGCAGTTCTTC. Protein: CASSFGQGAYNEQFF.

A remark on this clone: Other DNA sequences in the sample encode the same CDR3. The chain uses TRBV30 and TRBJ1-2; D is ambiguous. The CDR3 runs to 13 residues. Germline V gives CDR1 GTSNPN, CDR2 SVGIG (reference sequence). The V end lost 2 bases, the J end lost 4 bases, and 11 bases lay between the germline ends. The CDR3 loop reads CAWSLGAGYGYTF. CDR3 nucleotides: TGTGCCTGGAGTTTGGGTGCTGGCTATGGCTACACCTTC.

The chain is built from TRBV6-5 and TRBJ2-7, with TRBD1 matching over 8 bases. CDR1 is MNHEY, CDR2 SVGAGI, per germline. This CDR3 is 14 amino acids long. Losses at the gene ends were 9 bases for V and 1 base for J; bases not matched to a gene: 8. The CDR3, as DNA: TGTGCCAGTCAGGACAGGGCGATATCCTACGAGCAGTACTTC. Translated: CASQDRAISYEQYF.

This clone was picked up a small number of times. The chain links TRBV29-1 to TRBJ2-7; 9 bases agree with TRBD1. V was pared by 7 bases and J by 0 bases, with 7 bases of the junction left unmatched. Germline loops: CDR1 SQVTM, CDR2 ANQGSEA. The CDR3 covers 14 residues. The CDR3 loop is CSASGTGSSYEQYF. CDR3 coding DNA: TGCAGCGCCTCCGGGACAGGGAGCTCCTACGAGCAGTACTTC.

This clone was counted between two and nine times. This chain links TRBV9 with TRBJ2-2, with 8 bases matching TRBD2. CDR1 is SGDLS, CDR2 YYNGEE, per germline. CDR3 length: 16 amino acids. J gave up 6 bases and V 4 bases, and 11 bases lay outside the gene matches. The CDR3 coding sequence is TGTGCCAGCAGCTTCTCCGGGACTAGAGGGGCCGGGGAGCTGTTTTTT. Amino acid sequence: CASSFSGTRGAGELFF.

CDR3 loop: CASSFNTEAFF. The CDR3 nucleotides are TGTGCCAGCAGCTTTAACACTGAAGCTTTCTTT. J is TRBJ1-1 and V is TRBV5-8; no clear D gene. Trimming removed 2 bases at V and 2 bases at J, with 1 base between. Germline V CDR1 and CDR2: SGHTS, YDEGEE. This CDR3 has 11 amino acids. Drawing the rest from reference TRBV5-8 and TRBJ1-1, the complete variable domain is EAGVTQSPTHLIKTRGQQATLRCSPISGHTSVYWYQQALGLGLQFLLWYDEGEERNRGNFPPRFSGRQFPNYSSELNVNALELEDSALYLCASSFNTEAFFGQGTRLTVV.

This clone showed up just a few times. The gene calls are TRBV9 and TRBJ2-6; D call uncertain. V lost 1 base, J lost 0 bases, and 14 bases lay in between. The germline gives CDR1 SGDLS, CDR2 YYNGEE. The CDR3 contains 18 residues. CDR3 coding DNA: TGTGCCAGCAGCGTATCCGAGAGACGTTACTCTGGGGCCAACGTCCTGACTTTC. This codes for CASSVSERRYSGANVLTF.

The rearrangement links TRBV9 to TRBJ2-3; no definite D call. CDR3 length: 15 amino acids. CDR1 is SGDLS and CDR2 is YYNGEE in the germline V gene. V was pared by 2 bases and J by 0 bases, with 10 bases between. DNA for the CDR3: TGTGCCAGCAGCGTCACTCCCTCTAGCACAGATACGCAGTATTTT. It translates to CASSVTPSSTDTQYF.

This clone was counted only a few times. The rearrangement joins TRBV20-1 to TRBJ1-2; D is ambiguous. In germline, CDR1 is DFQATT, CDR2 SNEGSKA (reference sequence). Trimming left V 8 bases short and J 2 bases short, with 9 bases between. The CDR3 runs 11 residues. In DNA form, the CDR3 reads TGCAGTTCCCAGGTGAACTATGGCTACACCTTC. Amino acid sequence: CSSQVNYGYTF.

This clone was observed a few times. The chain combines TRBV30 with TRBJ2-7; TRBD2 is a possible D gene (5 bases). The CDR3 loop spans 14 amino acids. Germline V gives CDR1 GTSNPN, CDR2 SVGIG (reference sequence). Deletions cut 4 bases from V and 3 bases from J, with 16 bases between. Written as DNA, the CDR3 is TGTGCCTGGAAACCTAGCCTAAGAAACTACGAGCAGTACTTC. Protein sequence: CAWKPSLRNYEQYF.

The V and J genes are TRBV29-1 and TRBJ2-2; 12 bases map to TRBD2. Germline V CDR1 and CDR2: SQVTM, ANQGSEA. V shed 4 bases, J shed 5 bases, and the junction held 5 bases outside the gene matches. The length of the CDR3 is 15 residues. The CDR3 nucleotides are TGCAGCGTTGGACTAGCGGGGGTTCAAACCGGGGAGCTGTTTTTT. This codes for CSVGLAGVQTGELFF.

The DNA for the CDR3 is TGCGCCAGCAGCACCCCAGGGGGGCCCAATGAGCAGTTCTTC. This translates into CASSTPGGPNEQFF. The genes are TRBV5-1 and TRBJ2-1, with a weak D call TRBD1 (7 bases). CDR3 length: 14 amino acids. CDR1 and CDR2 from the germline V gene are SGHRS and YFSETQ. The V end lost 4 bases, the J end lost 6 bases, and 14 bases lay between the germline ends.